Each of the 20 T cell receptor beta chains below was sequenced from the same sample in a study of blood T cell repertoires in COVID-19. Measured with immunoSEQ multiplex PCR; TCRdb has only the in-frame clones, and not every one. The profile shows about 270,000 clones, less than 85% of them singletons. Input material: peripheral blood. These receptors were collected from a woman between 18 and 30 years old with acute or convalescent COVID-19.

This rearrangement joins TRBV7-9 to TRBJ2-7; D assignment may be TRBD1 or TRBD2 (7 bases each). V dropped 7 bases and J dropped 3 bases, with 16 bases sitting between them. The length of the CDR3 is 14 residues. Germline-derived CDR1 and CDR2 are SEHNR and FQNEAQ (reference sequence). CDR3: CASTLGGTVYEQYF. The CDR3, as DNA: TGTGCCAGCACCTTGGGAGGGACAGTCTACGAGCAGTACTTC.

The CDR3: CASSITGPGGKETQYF. The CDR3 DNA is TGTGCCAGCAGCATTACAGGGCCGGGGGGAAAAGAGACCCAGTACTTC. V and J are TRBV11-3 and TRBJ2-5; the D gene is possibly TRBD2 (7 bases). CDR1 is SGHNT, CDR2 YENEEA, per germline. The CDR3 length is 16 residues. V lost 5 bases and J 3 bases, leaving 19 bases between the germline ends. Supplemented by reference TRBV11-3 and TRBJ2-5, the full variable domain reads EAGVVQSPRYKIIEKKQPVAFWCNPISGHNTLYWYLQNLGQGPELLIRYENEEAVDDSQLPKDRFSAERLKGVDSTLKIQPAELGDSAVYLCASSITGPGGKETQYFGPGTRLLVL.

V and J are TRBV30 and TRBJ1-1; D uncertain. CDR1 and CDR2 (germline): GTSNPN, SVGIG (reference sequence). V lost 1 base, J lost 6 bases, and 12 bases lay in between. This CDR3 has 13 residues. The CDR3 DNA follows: TGTGCCTGGAGTGGTTTGGGAGGGTCTGAAGCTTTCTTT. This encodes CAWSGLGGSEAFF.

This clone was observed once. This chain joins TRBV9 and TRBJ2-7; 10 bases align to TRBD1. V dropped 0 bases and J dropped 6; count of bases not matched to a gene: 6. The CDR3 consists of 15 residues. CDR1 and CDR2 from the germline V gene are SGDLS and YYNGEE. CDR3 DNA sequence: TGTGCCAGCAGCGTAGAGGGGGGGACAGGGGTCGAGCAGTACTTC. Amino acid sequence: CASSVEGGTGVEQYF.

CDR3 region: CASSSLFGDLNEQFF. In DNA form, the CDR3 reads TGTGCCAGTAGTTCCTTATTCGGAGACCTCAATGAGCAGTTCTTC. The rearrangement links TRBV19 to TRBJ2-1; D is uncertain. Germline assignment: CDR1 LNHDA and CDR2 SQIVND (reference sequence). Trimming cost V 5 bases and J 6 bases, with 17 bases left between them. CDR3 length: 15 amino acids.

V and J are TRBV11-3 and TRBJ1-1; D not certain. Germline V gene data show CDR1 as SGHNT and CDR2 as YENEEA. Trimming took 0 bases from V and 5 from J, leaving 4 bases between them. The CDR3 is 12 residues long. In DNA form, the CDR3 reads TGTGCCAGCAGCTTAGACAGTACTGAAGCTTTCTTT. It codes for CASSLDSTEAFF.

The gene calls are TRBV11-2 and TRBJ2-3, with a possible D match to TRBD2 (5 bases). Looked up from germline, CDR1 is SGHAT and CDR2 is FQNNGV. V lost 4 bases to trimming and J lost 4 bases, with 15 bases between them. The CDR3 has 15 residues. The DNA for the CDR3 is TGTGCCAGCAGCTACGCCCTAGCCGTCCCAGATACGCAGTATTTT. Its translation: CASSYALAVPDTQYF.

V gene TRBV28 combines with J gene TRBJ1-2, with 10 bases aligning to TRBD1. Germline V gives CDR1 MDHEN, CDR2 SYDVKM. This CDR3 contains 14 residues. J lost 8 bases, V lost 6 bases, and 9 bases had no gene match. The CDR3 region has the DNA TGTGCCAGCAGGGCTCCGGGACAGGGGCGGGGCTACACCTTC. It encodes CASRAPGQGRGYTF.

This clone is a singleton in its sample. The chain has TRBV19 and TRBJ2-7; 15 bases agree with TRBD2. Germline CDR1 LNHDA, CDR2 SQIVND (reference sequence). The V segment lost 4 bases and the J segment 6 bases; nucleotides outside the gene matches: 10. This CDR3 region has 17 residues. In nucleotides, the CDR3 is TGTGCCAGTAGTACCGGGACTAGCGGGAGGTCCTCCGGCGAGCAGTACTTC. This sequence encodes CASSTGTSGRSSGEQYF.

CDR3 bases: TGTGCCAGCAGTTCCTACAGGGGGCGTACCGGGGAGCTGTTTTTT. Its translation is CASSSYRGRTGELFF. The rearrangement uses TRBV28 and TRBJ2-2; 9 bases match TRBD1. In germline, CDR1 is MDHEN, CDR2 SYDVKM. The CDR3 sequence is 15 residues long. The V and J ends lost 4 bases and 5 bases, in that order; junction bases with no gene match: 5.

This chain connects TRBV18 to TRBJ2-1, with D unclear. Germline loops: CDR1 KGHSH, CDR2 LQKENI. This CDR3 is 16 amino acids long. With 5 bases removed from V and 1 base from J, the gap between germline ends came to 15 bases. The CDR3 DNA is TGTGCCAGCTCAAGATACGGGTTAATGTCCTACAATGAGCAGTTCTTC. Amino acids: CASSRYGLMSYNEQFF.

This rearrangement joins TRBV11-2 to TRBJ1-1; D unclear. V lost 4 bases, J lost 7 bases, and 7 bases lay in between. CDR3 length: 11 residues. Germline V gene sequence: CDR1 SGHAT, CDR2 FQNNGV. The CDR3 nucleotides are TGTGCCAGCAGCTCGCGAATTGAAGCTTTCTTT. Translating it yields CASSSRIEAFF.

CDR3 residues: CASSFTGFTNYGYTF. In DNA, the CDR3 is TGCGCCAGCAGCTTCACAGGGTTCACTAACTATGGCTACACCTTC. The chain employs TRBV5-1 and TRBJ1-2, with D possibly being TRBD1 (6 bases). CDR3 length: 15 residues. CDR1 and CDR2 from the germline V gene are SGHRS and YFSETQ. The V and J ends lost 2 bases and 0 bases respectively, with 11 bases between them.

The CDR3 DNA is TGTGCCAGCAGTGGACCGGGACAGGGAACCGAAAAACTGTTTTTT. Residues: CASSGPGQGTEKLFF. This chain connects TRBV25-1 to TRBJ1-4; TRBD1 agrees at 9 bases. Germline V gene sequence: CDR1 MGHDK, CDR2 SYGVNS. J was trimmed by 8 bases and V by 4 bases; bases with no gene match: 8. CDR3 size: 15 residues.

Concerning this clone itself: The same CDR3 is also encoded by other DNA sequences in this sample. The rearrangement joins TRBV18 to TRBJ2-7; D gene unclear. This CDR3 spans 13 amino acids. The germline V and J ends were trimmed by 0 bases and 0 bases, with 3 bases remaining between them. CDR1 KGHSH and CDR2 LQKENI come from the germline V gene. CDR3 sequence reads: CASSPPSSYEQYF. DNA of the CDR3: TGTGCCAGCTCACCACCGAGCTCCTACGAGCAGTACTTC.

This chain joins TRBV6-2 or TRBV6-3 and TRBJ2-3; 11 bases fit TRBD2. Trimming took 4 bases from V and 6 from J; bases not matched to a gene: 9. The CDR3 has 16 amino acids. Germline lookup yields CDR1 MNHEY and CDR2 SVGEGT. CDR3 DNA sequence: TGTGCCAGCAGTTTCGATAGCGGGAGGGCCTGGGATACGCAGTATTTT. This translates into CASSFDSGRAWDTQYF.

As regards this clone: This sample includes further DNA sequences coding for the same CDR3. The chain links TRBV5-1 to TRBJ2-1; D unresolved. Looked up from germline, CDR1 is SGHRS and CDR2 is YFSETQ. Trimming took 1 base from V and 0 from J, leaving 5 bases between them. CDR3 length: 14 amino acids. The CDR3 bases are TGCGCCAGCAGCTTGTATAGCTCCTACAATGAGCAGTTCTTC. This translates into CASSLYSSYNEQFF.

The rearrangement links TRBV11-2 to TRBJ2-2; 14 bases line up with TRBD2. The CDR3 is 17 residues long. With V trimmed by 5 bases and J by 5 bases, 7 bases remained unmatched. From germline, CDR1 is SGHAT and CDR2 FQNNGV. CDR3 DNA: TGTGCCAGCAGCACGGGACTAGCGGGAGCGGCGACCGGGGAGCTGTTTTTT. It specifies CASSTGLAGAATGELFF. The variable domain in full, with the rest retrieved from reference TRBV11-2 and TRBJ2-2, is EAGVAQSPRYKIIEKRQSVAFWCNPISGHATLYWYQQILGQGPKLLIQFQNNGVVDDSQLPKDRFSAERLKGVDSTLKIQPAKLEDSAVYLCASSTGLAGAATGELFFGEGSRLTVL.

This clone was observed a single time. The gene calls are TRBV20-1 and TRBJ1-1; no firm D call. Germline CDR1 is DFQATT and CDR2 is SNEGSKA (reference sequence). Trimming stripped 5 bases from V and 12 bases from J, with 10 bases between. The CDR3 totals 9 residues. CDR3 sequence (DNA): TGCAGTGCTGCCTCCGGGACTTTCTTT. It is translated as CSAASGTFF.

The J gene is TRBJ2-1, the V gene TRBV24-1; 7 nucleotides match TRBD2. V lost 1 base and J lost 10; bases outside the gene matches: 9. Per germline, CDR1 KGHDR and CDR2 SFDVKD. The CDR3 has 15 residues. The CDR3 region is CATSDFSSGREEQFF. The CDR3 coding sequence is TGTGCCACCAGTGATTTCTCTAGCGGCCGGGAGGAGCAGTTCTTC.